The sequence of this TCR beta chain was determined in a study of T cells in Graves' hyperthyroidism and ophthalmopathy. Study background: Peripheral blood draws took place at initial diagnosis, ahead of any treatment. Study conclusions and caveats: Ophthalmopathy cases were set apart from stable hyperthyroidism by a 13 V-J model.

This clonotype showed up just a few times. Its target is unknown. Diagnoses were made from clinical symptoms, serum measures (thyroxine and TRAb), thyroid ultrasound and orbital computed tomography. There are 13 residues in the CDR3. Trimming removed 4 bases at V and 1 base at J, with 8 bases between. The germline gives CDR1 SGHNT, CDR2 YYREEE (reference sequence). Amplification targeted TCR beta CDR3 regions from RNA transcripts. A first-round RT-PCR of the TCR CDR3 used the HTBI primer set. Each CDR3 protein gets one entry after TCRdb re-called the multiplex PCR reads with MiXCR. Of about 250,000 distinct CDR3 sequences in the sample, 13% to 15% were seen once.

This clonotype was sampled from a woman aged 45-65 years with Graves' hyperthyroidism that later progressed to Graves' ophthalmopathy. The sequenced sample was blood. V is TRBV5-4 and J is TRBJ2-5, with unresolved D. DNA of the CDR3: TGTGCCAGCAGCCCCCAAAGCCAAGAGACCCAGTACTTC. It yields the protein CASSPQSQETQYF.